This TCR beta chain was identified during a study of cytomegalovirus exposure and HLA in healthy donors. Study-wide points: Accounts indicate the classifier identified cytomegalovirus status with strong specificity and sensitivity. CMV serostatus was the only recorded immune exposure for donors.

Worth noting for this clone: Its antigen is still unknown.

This CDR3 region has 15 residues. CDR1 and CDR2 from the germline V gene are MGHDK and SYGVNS. V shed 4 bases, J shed 6 bases, and the junction held 3 bases outside the gene matches. The PCR was carried out with 60 Vbeta primers and 13 Jbeta primers. Some clones are missing from TCRdb's copy, which holds only in-frame ones; the method was immunoSEQ multiplex PCR. The data hold a few hundred thousand clones, with around 77% observed a single time. This chain connects TRBV25-1 to TRBJ2-1; TRBD2 matches 13 bases. The sample comprised PBMCs. The sequence came from a woman in her 30s in good health and CMV-seronegative. The CDR3 DNA is TGTGCCAGCAGTGTTCGACTAGCGGGGGGCAATGAGCAGTTCTTC. It is translated as CASSVRLAGGNEQFF.